The clone carrying this T cell receptor beta chain was seen at least ten times. PCR was performed a second time for about 6 to 12 cycles using a sample-barcoded 5' primer and a J-beta primer mix. TCRdb fed the 5' RACE reads into MiXCR, producing one record per CDR3 protein. The repertoire has about 650,000 distinct CDR3 sequences, 32% of them found once; the top ten carry less than 20%. The data were obtained in a study of blood T cells in healthy people across ages. Healthy Russian Caucasian donors spanned ages about 6 to 90 years. Roughly 10 milliliters was the volume of peripheral blood drawn from each donor. The V end was cut by 2 bases, the J end by 0 bases, with 10 bases between. CDR1 is MGHDK and CDR2 is SYGVNS in the germline V gene. This CDR3 has 15 amino acids.

The J gene is TRBJ2-5, the V gene TRBV25-1; D unresolved. Sequencing used blood. The clonotype was recovered from a woman older than 75 in good health. This chain's CDR3 is CASSEPTVYQETQYF. CDR3 nucleotides: TGTGCCAGCAGTGAACCCACAGTGTACCAAGAGACCCAGTACTTC.